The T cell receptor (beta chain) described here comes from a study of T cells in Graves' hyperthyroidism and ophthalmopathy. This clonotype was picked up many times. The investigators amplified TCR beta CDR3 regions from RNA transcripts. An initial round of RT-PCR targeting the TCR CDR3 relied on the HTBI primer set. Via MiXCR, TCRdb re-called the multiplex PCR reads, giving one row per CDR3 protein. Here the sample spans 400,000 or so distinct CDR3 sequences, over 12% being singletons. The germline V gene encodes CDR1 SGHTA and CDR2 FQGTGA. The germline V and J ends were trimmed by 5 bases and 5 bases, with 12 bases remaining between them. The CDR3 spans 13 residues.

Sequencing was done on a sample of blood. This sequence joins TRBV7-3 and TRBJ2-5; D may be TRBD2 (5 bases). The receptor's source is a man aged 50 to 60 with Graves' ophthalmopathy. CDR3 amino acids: CASSPDSRETQYF. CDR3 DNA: TGTGCCAGCAGCCCGGACTCAAGGGAGACCCAGTACTTC.